This note documents a single TCR beta chain sequence. The sample originates from a study of cytomegalovirus exposure and HLA in healthy donors. The PCR employed 60 Vbeta primers together with 13 Jbeta primers. Generated by immunoSEQ multiplex PCR, the TCRdb table keeps only in-frame clones and is missing some. The table lists 110,000 to 150,000 clones, around 73% of them singletons. Losses at the gene ends were 0 bases for V and 0 bases for J; bases not matched to a gene: 10. CDR1 and CDR2 (germline): SEHNR, FQNEAQ (reference sequence). This CDR3 spans 19 amino acids. Though probably carrying unrecorded immune exposures, donors were nominally healthy at sampling.

This chain joins TRBV7-9 and TRBJ2-3; 9 bases align to TRBD2. The receptor was isolated from a woman aged 40 to 50 in good health and CMV-seronegative. The material sequenced was PBMCs. CDR3 sequence: CASSLARGGSVFSTDTQYF. The CDR3 region has the DNA TGTGCCAGCAGCTTAGCGCGGGGGGGGTCAGTCTTTAGCACAGATACGCAGTATTTT.